The sequence of this T cell receptor (beta chain) was determined in a study of identical twins. General study points: For cord blood, abundant beta clonotypes had fewer insertions, unlike memory repertoires, which showed none. Modelling underestimated the level of out-of-frame TCR alpha sharing observed in monozygotic twins.

The CDR3 spans 16 residues. V was pared by 4 bases and J by 0 bases, with 8 bases of the junction left unmatched. From germline, CDR1 is SGHVS and CDR2 FQNEAQ. The sample holds a few counts of this clonotype. What it binds is unknown. TCRdb re-called the 5' RACE reads through MiXCR, storing one row per CDR3 protein. This table holds 500,000 to 550,000 distinct CDR3 sequences, about 22% found once. These records were also assigned to another study, of yellow fever vaccine responses in identical twins.

The receptor was derived from a woman aged 18-29 years in good health. Sequencing input: CD4+ T cells sorted from blood. The chain combines TRBV7-8 with TRBJ1-1, with 7 nucleotides matching TRBD1. Here the CDR3 reads CASSSLLTGMNTEAFF. CDR3 coding DNA: TGTGCCAGCAGCTCCCTCTTGACAGGGATGAACACTGAAGCTTTCTTT.